The 2 T cell receptor beta chains below were found in one sample sequenced in a study of blood T cell repertoires in COVID-19. Profiled with immunoSEQ multiplex PCR; TCRdb holds only in-frame clones, not every one. The repertoire holds fewer than 350,000 clones, with 89% as singletons. Specimen: PBMCs or T cells enriched from blood (not recorded which). These receptors were taken from a man aged 55-75 years who had recovered from COVID-19.

The V gene is TRBV18, the J gene TRBJ1-2; tentatively, D is TRBD1 (5 bases). CDR3 length equals 14 residues. The germline V gene has CDR1 KGHSH and CDR2 LQKENI. V gave up 0 bases and J gave up 2 bases, with 7 bases separating them. CDR3 protein: CASSPPPGNYGYTF. CDR3 nucleotide sequence: TGTGCCAGCTCACCACCTCCAGGGAACTATGGCTACACCTTC.

The V and J genes are TRBV28 and TRBJ1-1, with D hard to call. This CDR3 has 13 residues. Trimming left V 6 bases short and J 0 bases short, with 8 bases between. Germline V gives CDR1 MDHEN, CDR2 SYDVKM. CDR3 protein: CASSRVMNTEAFF. The CDR3 bases are TGTGCCAGCAGCCGAGTAATGAACACTGAAGCTTTCTTT.